One sample yielded the 26 T cell receptor beta chains listed below, sequenced in a study of blood T cell repertoires in COVID-19. Using immunoSEQ multiplex PCR, the repertoire was profiled, and TCRdb retains in-frame clones only, with some absent. Of over 150,000 clones detected, around four fifths appear once; the ten largest clones hold 6% to 8%. The sample taken for sequencing was peripheral blood. These receptors were obtained from a human donor with acute or convalescent COVID-19. The donor label of this sample is uncertain.

J is TRBJ1-2 and V is TRBV3-1 (or the pseudogene TRBV3-2); D not resolved. Per germline, CDR1 LGHDT and CDR2 YNNKEL (reference sequence). The CDR3 spans 14 residues. Trimming cost V 4 bases and J 6 bases, with 15 bases left between them. CDR3 DNA sequence: TGTGCCAGCAGCCCATACCCAGGTTTCAATGGCTACACCTTC. It is translated as CASSPYPGFNGYTF.

The V gene is TRBV7-9, the J gene TRBJ2-1, with TRBD2 as a possible D gene (5 bases). From germline, CDR1 is SEHNR and CDR2 FQNEAQ (reference sequence). CDR3 length: 14 residues. V dropped 3 bases and J dropped 3 bases, with 9 bases sitting between them. DNA for the CDR3: TGTGCCAGCAGCTTTCTAGCTATCTACAATGAGCAGTTCTTC. It encodes CASSFLAIYNEQFF.

The chain recombines TRBV9 with TRBJ2-1; 11 positions agree with TRBD2. Germline CDR1 reads SGDLS; CDR2 reads YYNGEE. This CDR3 is built from 16 residues. V shed 4 bases and J 7 bases; nucleotides not matched to a gene: 10. The CDR3 loop reads CASSPQTSGKLNEQFF. The DNA of the CDR3 is TGTGCCAGCAGCCCACAGACTAGCGGGAAGTTGAATGAGCAGTTCTTC.

The chain carries TRBV5-4 and TRBJ2-1; perhaps TRBD2 as D (5 bases). The CDR3 runs 15 residues. Germline CDR1 is SGHNT and CDR2 is YYREEE (reference sequence). Trimming shortened V by 0 bases and J by 2 bases, and 9 bases separated the two germline ends. CDR3 in DNA: TGTGCCAGCAGCTTGGACGGGAACCCCTACAATGAGCAGTTCTTC. Translated: CASSLDGNPYNEQFF.

The chain couples TRBV28 to TRBJ1-2; the match to TRBD1 covers 8 bases. Germline assignment: CDR1 MDHEN and CDR2 SYDVKM. Germline trimming cut 8 bases from V and 8 bases from J; bases unmatched to any gene: 7. The CDR3 covers 12 residues. In DNA, the CDR3 is TGTGCCAGCTTGCAGGGGGCGTGGGGCTACACCTTC. Protein sequence: CASLQGAWGYTF.

This clone has just one count. The chain is built from TRBV2 and TRBJ2-1, with 11 nucleotides matching TRBD2. The CDR3 totals 16 residues. The ends lost 2 bases at V and 5 bases at J; junction bases unmatched: 5. Germline CDR1 reads SNHLY; CDR2 reads FYNNEI. The CDR3 nucleotides read TGTGCCAGCAGTGAACAGGGGACTAGCGGAAACAATGAGCAGTTCTTC. Its protein is CASSEQGTSGNNEQFF. Full variable domain (remainder filled in from reference TRBV2 and TRBJ2-1): EPEVTQTPSHQVTQMGQEVILRCVPISNHLYFYWYRQILGQKVEFLVSFYNNEISEKSEIFDDQFSVERPDGSNFTLKIRSTKLEDSAMYFCASSEQGTSGNNEQFFGPGTRLTVL.

The V gene is TRBV28, the J gene TRBJ2-7; 9 bases align to TRBD2. The junction had 18 bases not matched to a gene; V was cut back by 10 bases and J by 2 bases. Per germline, CDR1 MDHEN and CDR2 SYDVKM. The CDR3 runs to 17 residues. CDR3 loop: CATAGQPTSGLAYEQYF. The CDR3 DNA follows: TGTGCCACCGCGGGACAGCCCACTAGCGGGCTAGCCTACGAGCAGTACTTC.

This sequence joins TRBV7-7 and TRBJ1-5; the match to TRBD1 covers 8 bases. V trimming: 4 bases; J trimming: 7 bases; junction bases outside the gene matches: 9. The CDR3 runs to 15 residues. In germline, CDR1 is SSHAT, CDR2 FNYEAQ (reference sequence). The CDR3 DNA is TGTGCCAGCAGCTCCCGGGCAGGGGGCGAGCAGCCCCAGCATTTT. As protein: CASSSRAGGEQPQHF.

The V and J genes are TRBV18 and TRBJ2-4, with 7 bases lining up with TRBD1. Looked up from germline, CDR1 is KGHSH and CDR2 is LQKENI. V was pared by 6 bases and J by 6 bases, with 8 bases of the junction left unmatched. The CDR3 length is 14 residues. The CDR3 loop reads CASSPTGVVNIQYF. In DNA, the CDR3 is TGTGCCAGCTCTCCAACAGGGGTGGTAAACATTCAGTACTTC.

The chain is built from TRBV28 and TRBJ1-5; 8 nucleotides match TRBD1. Germline CDR1 and CDR2: MDHEN and SYDVKM. The ends lost 7 bases at V and 5 bases at J; junction bases unmatched: 7. The CDR3 is 14 amino acids. As DNA, the CDR3 is TGTGCCAGCATCCGAAGACAGGGGTATCAGCCCCAGCATTTT. Its translation: CASIRRQGYQPQHF.

The V call is TRBV12-3 or TRBV12-4, the J call TRBJ1-2; 7 nucleotides agree with TRBD1. V dropped 8 bases and J dropped 2; count of bases not matched to a gene: 5. This CDR3 contains 13 residues. CDR3: CASGGTANYGYTF. CDR3 nucleotide sequence: TGTGCCAGCGGGGGGACAGCAAACTATGGCTACACCTTC.

This chain joins TRBV9 and TRBJ2-3; 11 bases line up with TRBD2. V shed 0 bases, J shed 3 bases, and the junction held 6 bases outside the gene matches. The CDR3 loop spans 17 amino acids. Germline values: CDR1 SGDLS, CDR2 YYNGEE. The CDR3 sequence is CASSVATSGSGTDTQYF. As DNA, the CDR3 is TGTGCCAGCAGCGTAGCTACTAGCGGGAGTGGTACAGATACGCAGTATTTT.

CDR3 residues: CASSRSAGGPTDTQYF. CDR3 sequence (DNA): TGTGCCAGCAGCAGATCAGCGGGAGGGCCGACAGATACGCAGTATTTT. The chain recombines TRBV27 with TRBJ2-3, with 10 bases identical to TRBD2. This CDR3 is built from 16 residues. The germline V gene has CDR1 MNHEY and CDR2 SMNVEV (reference sequence). V shed 6 bases and J 3 bases; nucleotides not matched to a gene: 9.

The genes are TRBV7-7 and TRBJ2-3; 7 nucleotides match TRBD2. The CDR3 is made up of 16 amino acids. CDR1 and CDR2 from the germline V gene are SSHAT and FNYEAQ (reference sequence). Trimming at V came to 3 bases and at J to 4 bases, leaving 10 bases not matched to a gene. The CDR3 region has the DNA TGTGCCAGCAGCTTGGGCCGGGGGGAGAAAGCAGATACGCAGTATTTT. Its translation: CASSLGRGEKADTQYF.

The chain combines TRBV27 with TRBJ1-1; TRBD1 agrees at 8 bases. This CDR3 spans 16 amino acids. The germline V gene encodes CDR1 MNHEY and CDR2 SMNVEV (reference sequence). The V and J ends lost 2 bases and 1 base, in that order; junction bases with no gene match: 6. DNA for the CDR3: TGTGCCAGCAGTTTAATAAGACAGGGGTGGAACACTGAAGCTTTCTTT. It encodes CASSLIRQGWNTEAFF.

Concerning this clone: The same CDR3 also results from other DNA sequences found in this sample. The genes are TRBV4-2 and TRBJ2-1; 11 bases are shared with TRBD2. Germline CDR1 and CDR2: LGHNA and YNFKEQ. V shed 0 bases, J shed 4 bases, and the junction held 2 bases outside the gene matches. The CDR3 loop spans 16 amino acids. The CDR3 protein is CASSQDGTSGYNEQFF. CDR3 sequence (DNA): TGTGCCAGCAGCCAAGACGGGACTAGCGGATACAATGAGCAGTTCTTC.

This sequence joins TRBV5-8 and TRBJ1-1; D unresolved. The V end lost 0 bases, the J end lost 0 bases, and 6 bases lay between the germline ends. Germline V gives CDR1 SGHTS, CDR2 YDEGEE. The CDR3 extends over 14 amino acids. The CDR3 DNA reads TGTGCCAGCAGCTTGGCCCGGTTGAACACTGAAGCTTTCTTT. Its translation is CASSLARLNTEAFF.

The chain recombines TRBV18 with TRBJ2-3; D is unclear. CDR1 KGHSH and CDR2 LQKENI come from the germline V gene. V was shortened by 8 bases and J by 0 bases, with 6 bases between the two germline ends. The CDR3 is made up of 12 amino acids. In DNA form, the CDR3 reads TGTGCCAGCACATCGAGCACAGATACGCAGTATTTT. Protein product: CASTSSTDTQYF.

This clone was found a few times. The rearrangement joins TRBV28 to TRBJ1-4; 11 nucleotides align to TRBD1. The CDR3 loop spans 16 amino acids. The germline V gene encodes CDR1 MDHEN and CDR2 SYDVKM. Germline trimming cut 2 bases from V and 3 bases from J; bases unmatched to any gene: 2. In DNA form, the CDR3 reads TGTGCCAGCAGTTTAGGGGGACAGGGGGCTAATGAAAAACTGTTTTTT. Protein sequence: CASSLGGQGANEKLFF.

The chain recombines TRBV5-1 with TRBJ1-1, with TRBD1 matching over 8 bases. The CDR3 contains 15 residues. Unmatched junction bases numbered 9, after V lost 4 bases and J lost 4 bases. From germline, CDR1 is SGHRS and CDR2 YFSETQ. CDR3 in amino acids: CASSPGQGLVTEAFF. The DNA for the CDR3 is TGCGCCAGCAGCCCCGGACAGGGACTGGTCACTGAAGCTTTCTTT.

This rearrangement joins TRBV11-3 to TRBJ2-3; 12 bases agree with TRBD1. CDR1 is SGHNT, CDR2 YENEEA, per germline. There are 16 residues in the CDR3. V was clipped by 4 bases and J by 3 bases; unmatched bases: 5. The CDR3 bases are TGTGCCAGCAGCTCCCGGGACAGGGGGCGAACAGATACGCAGTATTTT. It yields the protein CASSSRDRGRTDTQYF. Using reference TRBV11-3 and TRBJ2-3 for the parts outside the CDR3, the full variable domain is EAGVVQSPRYKIIEKKQPVAFWCNPISGHNTLYWYLQNLGQGPELLIRYENEEAVDDSQLPKDRFSAERLKGVDSTLKIQPAELGDSAVYLCASSSRDRGRTDTQYFGPGTRLTVL.

This chain joins TRBV30 and TRBJ2-1; 11 bases align to TRBD2. The junction had 8 bases not matched to a gene; V was cut back by 2 bases and J by 2 bases. Germline V CDR1 and CDR2: GTSNPN, SVGIG (reference sequence). The CDR3 consists of 17 residues. CDR3 bases: TGTGCCTGGAGTTTTCAGGGACTAGCGGAGACCTACAATGAGCAGTTCTTC. This codes for CAWSFQGLAETYNEQFF.

The gene calls are TRBV5-4 and TRBJ2-3, with D possibly being TRBD1 (6 bases). Trimming stripped 3 bases from V and 4 bases from J, with 12 bases between. The CDR3 runs to 14 residues. CDR1 SGHNT and CDR2 YYREEE come from the germline V gene (reference sequence). The CDR3 is CASSSAGDPDTQYF. The DNA of the CDR3 is TGTGCCAGCAGCTCTGCAGGGGACCCAGATACGCAGTATTTT.

The chain carries TRBV30 and TRBJ1-4; D is ambiguous. V was pared by 5 bases and J by 5 bases, with 9 bases between. The CDR3 spans 12 residues. The germline gives CDR1 GTSNPN, CDR2 SVGIG (reference sequence). The CDR3 here is CAWSGSNEKLFF. CDR3 bases: TGTGCCTGGTCCGGTAGCAATGAAAAACTGTTTTTT. The full variable domain, in which reference TRBV30 and TRBJ1-4 provide the parts outside the CDR3, is SQTIHQWPATLVQPVGSPLSLECTVEGTSNPNLYWYRQAAGRGLQLLFYSVGIGQISSEVPQNLSASRPQDRQFILSSKKLLLSDSGFYLCAWSGSNEKLFFGSGTQLSVL.

On this clone: The identical CDR3 is also encoded by other nucleotide sequences in the sample. The rearrangement uses TRBV3-1 (or the pseudogene TRBV3-2) and TRBJ1-2; tentative D call: TRBD1 (6 bases). The CDR3 is made up of 12 amino acids. Trimming pared 6 bases from V and 4 bases from J, leaving 9 bases between. Germline-derived CDR1 and CDR2 are LGHDT and YNNKEL (reference sequence). CDR3 amino acids: CASRGGPYGYTF. CDR3 bases: TGTGCCAGCAGGGGGGGGCCCTATGGCTACACCTTC.

This clone has only a few counts. This sequence joins TRBV4-1 and TRBJ2-1; D might be TRBD2 (6 bases). This CDR3 has 15 residues. Germline CDR1 MGHRA, CDR2 YSYEKL. The V gene lost 5 bases and the J gene lost 4 bases, with 15 bases spanning the gap. CDR3 loop: CASSSAGPGYNEQFF. CDR3 bases: TGCGCCAGCAGCTCCGCGGGACCTGGTTACAATGAGCAGTTCTTC.